This record looks at one T cell receptor (beta chain) sequence and its context. Antigen unknown. A read error may account for a junction end that differs from germline. Running of the assay took place at deep level. Genomic DNA from each subset was divided evenly over several immunoSEQ plates. Produced via immunoSEQ multiplex PCR; TCRdb's table is partial and in-frame only. The table records approximately 720,000 clones, about 91% of them present only once. This record comes from a study of shared clonotypes between healthy human individuals. This CDR3 is 19 amino acids long. In germline, CDR1 is MNHEY, CDR2 SMNVEV (reference sequence). Naive CD8 cells lacked CD45RO, underwent positive selection for CCR7 and left out terminally differentiated effector memory CD45RA+ cells. General study points: In general, naive subsets displayed greater estimated richness than memory subsets did. When compared with the clonotypes that were shared by all four sorted-subset donors, the non-shared clonotypes turned out to have lower generation probabilities.

The V and J genes are TRBV27 and TRBJ2-2, with TRBD2 matching over 14 bases. The clonotype comes from a man younger than 40 in good health. Material: naive CD8+ T cells sorted from blood. The CDR3 DNA is TGTGCCAGCAGTCCTTTAGGGACTAGCGGGAGTTCGAAGACCGGGGAGCTGTTTTTT. This codes for CASSPLGTSGSSKTGELFF.